This T cell receptor (beta chain) was captured by sequencing in a study of blood T cell repertoires in COVID-19. Per the original data handling: Estimation of nucleated cell counts relied on the amplification of reference gene primers. Produced via immunoSEQ multiplex PCR; TCRdb's table is partial and in-frame only. V and J calls and clone size are given by that table; D and trimming were obtained from the DNA. The top ten clones hold less than 3.5% of a sample with some 100,000 clones, approximately 83% of them seen once. Allocation to cohorts depended on clinical history reported by the participants. The sample consisted of PBMCs or T cells enriched from blood (not recorded which). This TCR was recovered from a woman aged 45-65 years who had recovered from COVID-19.

In DNA form, the CDR3 reads TGTGCCAGCAGACCGGGACAGGGTTATGATGAGCAGTTCTTC. This translates into CASRPGQGYDEQFF. The V gene is TRBV27, the J gene TRBJ2-1; TRBD1 matches 9 bases. CDR3 length: 14 amino acids. Germline V gene lookup returns CDR1 MNHEY and CDR2 SMNVEV (reference sequence). With V trimmed by 6 bases and J by 8 bases, 8 bases remained unmatched.